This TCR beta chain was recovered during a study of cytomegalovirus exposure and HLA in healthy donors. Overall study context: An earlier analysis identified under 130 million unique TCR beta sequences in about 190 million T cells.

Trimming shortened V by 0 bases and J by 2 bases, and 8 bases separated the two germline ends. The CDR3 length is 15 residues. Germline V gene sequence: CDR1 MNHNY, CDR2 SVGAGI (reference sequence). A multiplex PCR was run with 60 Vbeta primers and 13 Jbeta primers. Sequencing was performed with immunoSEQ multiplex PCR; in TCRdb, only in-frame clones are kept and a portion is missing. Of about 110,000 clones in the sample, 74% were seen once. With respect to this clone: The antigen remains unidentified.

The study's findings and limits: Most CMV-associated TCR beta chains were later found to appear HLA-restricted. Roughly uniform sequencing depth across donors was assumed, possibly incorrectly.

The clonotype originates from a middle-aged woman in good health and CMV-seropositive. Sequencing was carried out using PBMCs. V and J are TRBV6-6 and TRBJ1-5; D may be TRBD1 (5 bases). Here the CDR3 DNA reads TGTGCCAGCAGTTACTCGGGGGGAGGCAATCAGCCCCAGCATTTT. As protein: CASSYSGGGNQPQHF.